These T cell receptor beta chains were read from a single sample in a study of Graves' ophthalmopathy and Graves' hyperthyroidism. MiXCR, applied by TCRdb to the multiplex PCR reads, yields one record per CDR3 protein. This sample has over a million distinct CDR3 sequences, with about two fifths found just once. The sample comprised peripheral blood or thyroid tissue (not recorded which). The receptors here all came from an adult man with Graves' hyperthyroidism. CDR3s include the opening cysteine and the closing phenylalanine or tryptophan. A D gene is named only where the DNA matches it firmly. A row's size may be missing; if present it is once, few, many or a size class.

>TRBJ1-1|many|TRBV4-1|TRBD1
TGCGCCAGCAGCCAAGAGGGACAGGGTTACACTGAAGCTTTCTTT
CASSQEGQGYTEAFF
>TRBJ1-5|many|TRBV15|.
TGTGCCACCAGCAGATCCAGGGTAACGCCCCAGCATTTT
CATSRSRVTPQHF
>TRBJ2-5|.|TRBV7-9|TRBD2
TGTGCCAGCAGTCCACTAGCGGGGATTGAGGAGACCCAGTACTTC
CASSPLAGIEETQYF
>TRBJ2-7|many|TRBV6-5|.
TGTGCCAGCAGCGTGGGGGCAGGGCAAGCCCACGAGCAGTACTTC
CASSVGAGQAHEQYF
>TRBJ2-7|many|TRBV7-9|TRBD1
TGTGCCAGCAGTCTGACAGGGGGACAAACCTACGAGCAGTACTTC
CASSLTGGQTYEQYF
>TRBJ1-1|few|TRBV6-6|.
TGTGCCAGCAGTGGAAGAGAGGGGGTTGACACTGAAGCTTTCTTT
CASSGREGVDTEAFF
>TRBJ2-7|many|TRBV4-1|.
TGCGCCAGCAGCCAGCTGGGGGATTGGACCTACGAGCAGTACTTC
CASSQLGDWTYEQYF
>TRBJ1-4|many|TRBV5-1|.
TGCGCCAGCAAGGCCGCCGGGAGGAATGAAAAACTGTTTTTT
CASKAAGRNEKLFF
>TRBJ2-6|.|TRBV27|.
TGTGCCAGCGTAGGGAGCTCTGGGGCCAACGTCCTGACTTTC
CASVGSSGANVLTF
>TRBJ2-7|.|TRBV5-1|.
TGCGCCAGCAGCCCCCAAACCAGCACGGCGGGCTACGAGCAGTACTTC
CASSPQTSTAGYEQYF
>TRBJ2-2|.|TRBV11-2|TRBD1
TGTGCCAGCAGCTTAGTAGGGACAGGGGGGTCCGGGGAGCTGTTTTTT
CASSLVGTGGSGELFF
>TRBJ2-5|.|TRBV6-2/TRBV6-3|.
TGTGCCAGCAGTTTTCCCGAGGGGCTTACCGGGGAGACCCAGTACTTC
CASSFPEGLTGETQYF
>TRBJ2-5|.|TRBV29-1|.
TGCAGCGTTGAACATGGAGAGACCCAGTACTTC
CSVEHGETQYF
>TRBJ2-7|many|TRBV29-1|.
TGCAGCGTTGAAGATCGTCGGGGGGCGGGGGAGCAGTACTTC
CSVEDRRGAGEQYF
>TRBJ2-5|many|TRBV7-8|.
TGTGCCAGCAGCTCCCGTTTTTGGGACACCCAAGAGACCCAGTACTTC
CASSSRFWDTQETQYF
>TRBJ2-7|few|TRBV9|.
TGTGCCAGCAGCCGACAGGCCCCCTACGAGCAGTACTTC
CASSRQAPYEQYF
>TRBJ2-7|.|TRBV14|TRBD1
TGTGCCAGCAGCCAGTCCAGGGGGTACGAGCAGTACTTC
CASSQSRGYEQYF
>TRBJ1-1|.|TRBV7-2|.
TGTGCCAGCGTTGGAGGGGGTAACACTGAAGCTTTCTTT
CASVGGGNTEAFF
>TRBJ1-6|.|TRBV5-1|.
TGCGCCAGCAGCTTGTATCCAAATTCACCCCTCCACTTT
CASSLYPNSPLHF
>TRBJ1-3|many|TRBV9|TRBD1
TGTGCCAGCAGCGGAGACCAGGGGGGGAACACCATATATTTT
CASSGDQGGNTIYF